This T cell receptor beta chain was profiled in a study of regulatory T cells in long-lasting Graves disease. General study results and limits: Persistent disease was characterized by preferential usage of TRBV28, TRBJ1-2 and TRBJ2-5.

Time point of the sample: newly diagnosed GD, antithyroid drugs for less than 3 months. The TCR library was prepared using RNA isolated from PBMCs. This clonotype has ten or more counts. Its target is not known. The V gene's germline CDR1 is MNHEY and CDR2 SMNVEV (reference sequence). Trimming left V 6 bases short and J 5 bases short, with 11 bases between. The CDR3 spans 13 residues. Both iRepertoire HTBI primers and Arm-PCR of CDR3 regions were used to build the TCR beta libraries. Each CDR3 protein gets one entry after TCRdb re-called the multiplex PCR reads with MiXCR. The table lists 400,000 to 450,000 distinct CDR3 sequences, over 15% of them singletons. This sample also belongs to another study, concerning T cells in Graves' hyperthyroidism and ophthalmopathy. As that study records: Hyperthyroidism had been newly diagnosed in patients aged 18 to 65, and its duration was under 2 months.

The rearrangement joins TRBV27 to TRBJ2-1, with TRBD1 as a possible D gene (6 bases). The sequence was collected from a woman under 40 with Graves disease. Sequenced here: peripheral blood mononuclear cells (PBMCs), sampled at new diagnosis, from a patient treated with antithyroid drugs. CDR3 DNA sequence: TGTGCCAGCAGAATGACAGGAGACAATGAGCAGTTCTTC. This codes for CASRMTGDNEQFF.